The 12 T cell receptor beta chains below were found in one sample sequenced in a study of T-cell reconstitution after alpha-beta-depleted transplantation in children. Preparation of the TCRbeta library was carried out with unique molecular identifiers. One entry per CDR3 protein, called by TCRdb with MiXCR from the PCR reads. The sample records over 400,000 distinct CDR3 sequences, about 12% being singletons. This specimen was PBMCs from the stem cell graft donor, taken from the stem cell graft. These TCRs come from a human donor who donated a stem cell graft to a child with combined immunodeficiency.

In its sample, this clonotype was seen many times. The chain couples TRBV27 to TRBJ1-1; 8 bases map to TRBD1. This CDR3 comprises 16 residues. CDR1 is MNHEY and CDR2 is SMNVEV in the germline V gene (reference sequence). V gave up 5 bases and J gave up 0 bases; unmatched junction bases: 8. In DNA form, the CDR3 reads TGTGCCAGCAGTCCCCTCAGGGGGCGCGTGAACACTGAAGCTTTCTTT. Translating gives CASSPLRGRVNTEAFF.

This clonotype occurred a few times. The J gene is TRBJ2-1, the V gene TRBV25-1; 9 bases match TRBD1. Trimming at V came to 4 bases and at J to 4 bases, leaving 2 bases not matched to a gene. The V gene's germline CDR1 is MGHDK and CDR2 SYGVNS. This CDR3 region has 14 residues. DNA for the CDR3: TGTGCCAGCAGTGTAGACAGGGGGTACAATGAGCAGTTCTTC. This gives the protein CASSVDRGYNEQFF.

This clonotype was counted ten times or more. This CDR3 is CASSWSLAGGYEQYF. CDR3 in DNA: TGCGCCAGCAGCTGGTCACTAGCGGGAGGATACGAGCAGTACTTC. This sequence joins TRBV5-1 and TRBJ2-7; 12 positions match TRBD2. The CDR3 length is 15 residues. CDR1 SGHRS and CDR2 YFSETQ come from the germline V gene. Unmatched junction bases numbered 5, after V lost 3 bases and J lost 4 bases.

The V gene is TRBV7-3, the J gene TRBJ2-3, with 7 bases that match TRBD1. The CDR3 contains 14 residues. J lost 8 bases, V lost 4 bases, and 9 bases had no gene match. Germline V lookup: CDR1 SGHTA, CDR2 FQGTGA. The CDR3, as DNA: TGTGCCAGCAGCTCGGTGACAGGGTACGGTACGCAGTATTTT. This sequence encodes CASSSVTGYGTQYF.

V usage is TRBV25-1 and J usage is TRBJ2-5, with 10 bases fitting TRBD2. This CDR3 contains 17 residues. V lost 7 bases to trimming and J lost 2 bases; unmatched junction nucleotides: 13. Germline V gene lookup returns CDR1 MGHDK and CDR2 SYGVNS. The CDR3 here is CASILYLAGENQETQYF. CDR3 DNA: TGTGCCAGCATCCTGTACCTAGCGGGAGAGAATCAAGAGACCCAGTACTTC.

This clonotype occurred many times. The J gene is TRBJ2-3, the V gene TRBV5-6; 11 bases map to TRBD2. The CDR3 has 13 amino acids. The germline gives CDR1 SGHDT, CDR2 YYEEEE. With 1 base clipped from V and 9 bases from J, the junction kept 1 base outside the gene matches. The CDR3 sequence: CASSLTSGGTQYF. The CDR3 DNA reads as TGTGCCAGCAGCTTGACTAGCGGGGGAACGCAGTATTTT.

The rearrangement links TRBV12-3 or TRBV12-4 to TRBJ2-1, with D perhaps matching TRBD1 (6 bases). The CDR3 has 15 amino acids. With 5 bases removed from V and 7 bases from J, the gap between germline ends came to 18 bases. CDR3 loop: CASSPGQGWWNEQFF. CDR3 nucleotides: TGTGCCAGCAGTCCGGGTCAGGGGTGGTGGAATGAGCAGTTCTTC.

This clonotype appeared a few times. In nucleotides, the CDR3 is TGTGCCACCAGTGATGGCGCCCTAGCGGGACTCAAGAATGAGCAGTTCTTC. As protein: CATSDGALAGLKNEQFF. This sequence joins TRBV24-1 and TRBJ2-1, with TRBD2 matching over 9 bases. The CDR3 length is 17 residues. Germline-derived CDR1 and CDR2 are KGHDR and SFDVKD. V lost 3 bases and J lost 7; bases outside the gene matches: 12.

This clonotype was seen more than once but under ten times. The chain recombines TRBV4-3 with TRBJ2-2, with 8 bases that match TRBD2. Germline loops: CDR1 LGHNA, CDR2 YSLEER. The CDR3 spans 17 residues. The ends lost 3 bases at V and 5 bases at J; junction bases unmatched: 11. The chain's CDR3 is CASSQDGGTRHTGELFF. DNA of the CDR3: TGCGCCAGCAGCCAGGACGGCGGGACTAGACATACCGGGGAGCTGTTTTTT.

This clonotype was detected a few times. This chain uses TRBV7-2 with TRBJ2-3; tentatively, D is TRBD2 (6 bases). V lost 2 bases and J lost 4, with 16 bases in between. CDR3 length equals 16 residues. CDR1 SGHTA and CDR2 FQGNSA come from the germline V gene. CDR3: CASSLWRDLPSDTQYF. DNA of the CDR3: TGTGCCAGCAGCTTATGGAGGGACCTCCCCTCAGATACGCAGTATTTT.

This chain links TRBV5-4 with TRBJ2-2; D is perhaps TRBD1 (6 bases). The CDR3 is made up of 15 amino acids. Per germline, CDR1 SGHNT and CDR2 YYREEE (reference sequence). The V end lost 1 base, the J end lost 5 bases, and 12 bases lay between the germline ends. The CDR3 coding sequence is TGTGCCAGCAGCTTGAACAGGGATCGGACCGGGGAGCTGTTTTTT. It translates to CASSLNRDRTGELFF. Using reference TRBV5-4 and TRBJ2-2 for the parts outside the CDR3, the full variable domain is ETGVTQSPTHLIKTRGQQVTLRCSSQSGHNTVSWYQQALGQGPQFIFQYYREEENGRGNFPPRFSGLQFPNYSSELNVNALELDDSALYLCASSLNRDRTGELFFGEGSRLTVL.

The V call is TRBV4-1, the J call TRBJ1-5; weak D call: TRBD1 (6 bases). The CDR3 runs to 14 residues. Germline CDR1 MGHRA, CDR2 YSYEKL. Trimming pared 1 base from V and 7 bases from J, leaving 11 bases between. The chain's CDR3 is CASSQGGGGQPQHF. The CDR3 DNA follows: TGCGCCAGCAGCCAAGGCGGGGGCGGGCAGCCCCAGCATTTT.